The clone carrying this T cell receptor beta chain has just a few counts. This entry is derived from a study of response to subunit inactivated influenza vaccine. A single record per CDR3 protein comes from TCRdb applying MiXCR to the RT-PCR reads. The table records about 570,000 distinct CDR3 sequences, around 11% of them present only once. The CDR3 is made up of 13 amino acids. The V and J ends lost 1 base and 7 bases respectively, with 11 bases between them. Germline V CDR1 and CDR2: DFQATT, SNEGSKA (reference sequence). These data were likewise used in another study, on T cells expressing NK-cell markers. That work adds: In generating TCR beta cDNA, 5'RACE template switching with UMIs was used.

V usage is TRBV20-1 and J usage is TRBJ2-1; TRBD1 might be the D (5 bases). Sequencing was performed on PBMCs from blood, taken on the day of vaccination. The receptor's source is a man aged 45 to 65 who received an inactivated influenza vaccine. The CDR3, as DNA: TGCAGTGCTAGAGCAGGGCCTTGGAATGAGCAGTTCTTC. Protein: CSARAGPWNEQFF.